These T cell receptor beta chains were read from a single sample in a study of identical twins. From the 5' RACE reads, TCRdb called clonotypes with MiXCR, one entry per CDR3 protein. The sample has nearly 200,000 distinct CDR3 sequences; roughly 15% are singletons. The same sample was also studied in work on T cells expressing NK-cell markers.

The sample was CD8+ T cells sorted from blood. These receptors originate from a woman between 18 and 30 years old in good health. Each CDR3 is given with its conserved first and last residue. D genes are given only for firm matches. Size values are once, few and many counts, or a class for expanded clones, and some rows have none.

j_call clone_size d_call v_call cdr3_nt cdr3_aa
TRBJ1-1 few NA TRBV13 TGTGCCAGCAGCTTAAGGGGCAGCGGGGACACTGAAGCTTTCTTT CASSLRGSGDTEAFF
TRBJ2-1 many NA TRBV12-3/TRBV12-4 TGTGCCAGCAGTTTAAACGTTGGTACGGCGGGCGAGCAGTTCTTC CASSLNVGTAGEQFF
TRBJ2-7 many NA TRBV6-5 TGTGCCAGCAGTTACGGTGGAAGGGGGGACGAGCAGTACTTC CASSYGGRGDEQYF
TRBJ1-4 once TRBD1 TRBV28 TGTGCCAGCAGTACCCGGGACAGCGATGAAAAACTGTTTTTT CASSTRDSDEKLFF
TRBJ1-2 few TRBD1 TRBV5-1 TGCGCCAGCAGCTTGGAGACAGGGTTCGAAGGCTACACCTTC CASSLETGFEGYTF
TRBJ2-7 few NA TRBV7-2 TGTGCCAGCAGCTTTGGGACCCTGTACGAGCAGTACTTC CASSFGTLYEQYF
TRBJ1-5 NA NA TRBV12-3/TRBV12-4 TGTGCCAGCAGTTTGGAAATGAATCAGCCCCAGCATTTT CASSLEMNQPQHF
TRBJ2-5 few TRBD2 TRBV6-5 TGTGCCAGCAGTTTCCGGGACTACACCCAAGAGACCCAGTACTTC CASSFRDYTQETQYF
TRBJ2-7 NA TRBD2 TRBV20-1 TGCAGTGCTAGAGGTAGCGGGAGCCAACCCTACGAGCAGTACTTC CSARGSGSQPYEQYF
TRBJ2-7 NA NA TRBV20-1 TGCAGTGCAGACAAACCTGGCCTGGTATACTACGAGCAGTACTTC CSADKPGLVYYEQYF
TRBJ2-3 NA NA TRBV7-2 TGTGCCAGCAGCACACCTATCACAGATACGCAGTATTTT CASSTPITDTQYF
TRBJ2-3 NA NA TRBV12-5 TGTGCTACAGCCACTTCCCGACTTGGGGCAGATACGCAGTATTTT CATATSRLGADTQYF
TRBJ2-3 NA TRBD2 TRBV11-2 TGTGCCAGCAGCTTCCTCCTAGCGGGGGCCACAGATACGCAGTATTTT CASSFLLAGATDTQYF
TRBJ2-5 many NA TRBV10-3 TGTGCCATCAGTGAGTGGGTAGTTATTAATCGAGAGACCCAGTACTTC CAISEWVVINRETQYF
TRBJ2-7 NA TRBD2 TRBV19 TGTGCCAGTAGCAGGACTAGCGGGACTTATTACGAGCAGTACTTC CASSRTSGTYYEQYF
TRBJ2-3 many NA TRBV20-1 TGCAGTGCAGATGAGGAGGGGGATACGCAGTATTTT CSADEEGDTQYF
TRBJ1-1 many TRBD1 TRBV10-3 TGTGCCATCAGTACTACAAAGGACAGGGGGAACACTGAAGCTTTCTTT CAISTTKDRGNTEAFF
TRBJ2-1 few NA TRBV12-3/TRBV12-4 TGTGCCAGCACCGAGGGAGGATACAATGAGCAGTTCTTC CASTEGGYNEQFF
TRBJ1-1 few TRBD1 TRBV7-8 TGTGCCAGCAGCTCAGGGGGGGAGGCCACTGAAGCTTTCTTT CASSSGGEATEAFF
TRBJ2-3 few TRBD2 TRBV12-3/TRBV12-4 TGTGCCAGCAGCTCAGGGATTAGGCCCCCTGGGGGGGATTTT CASSSGIRPPGGDF
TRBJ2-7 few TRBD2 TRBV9 TGTGCCAGCAGCTCGTCCGGGACTAGCGGGAACGAGCAGTACTTC CASSSSGTSGNEQYF
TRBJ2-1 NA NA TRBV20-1 TGCAGTGCCCACGAAGACGGGCTCGGCTCCTACAATGAGCAGTTCTTC CSAHEDGLGSYNEQFF
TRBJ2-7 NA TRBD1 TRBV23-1 TGCGCCAGCAGAGGTCCGGGACAGGGACCTTTC CASRGPGQGPF
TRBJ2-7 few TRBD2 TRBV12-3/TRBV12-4 TGTGCCAGCAGTTCCCGCAGCGGGAGAGTGATCTACGAGCAGTACTTC CASSSRSGRVIYEQYF
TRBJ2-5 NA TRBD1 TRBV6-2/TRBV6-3 TGTGCCAGCAGTTCCCGACACCAGGGGGCATTGGAGACCCAGTACTTC CASSSRHQGALETQYF